Listed below are T cell receptor beta chains from one sample, sequenced in a study of shared clonotypes between healthy human individuals. Libraries were prepared by immunoSEQ multiplex PCR; TCRdb keeps only in-frame clonotypes and omits some of them. The sample has fewer than 1 million clones, roughly 96% seen once. What was sequenced was naive CD8+ T cells sorted from blood. The receptors stem from a man younger than 45 in good health. CDR3s leave out the opening cysteine and the closing phenylalanine or tryptophan.

v_gene: TRBV7-8; j_gene: TRBJ2-2; len: 15; CDR3aa: ASSLPTSGMNTGELF
v_gene: TRBV27; j_gene: TRBJ1-3; len: 12; CDR3aa: ASSLNRGREPIY
v_gene: TRBV4-3; j_gene: TRBJ2-5; len: 13; CDR3aa: ASSQEDYGRGTQY
v_gene: TRBV1; j_gene: TRBJ2-1; len: 10; CDR3aa: TSSQVAFEQF
v_gene: TRBV9; j_gene: TRBJ1-1; len: 13; CDR3aa: ASGQGASIGTEAF
v_gene: TRBV4-3; j_gene: TRBJ2-7; len: 14; CDR3aa: ASSQDFRTNSYEQY
v_gene: TRBV7-6; j_gene: TRBJ1-1; len: 13; CDR3aa: ASSLEVVMNTEAF
v_gene: TRBV7-7; j_gene: TRBJ2-1; len: 13; CDR3aa: ASSLGQGISNEQF
v_gene: TRBV11-3; j_gene: TRBJ2-1; len: 11; CDR3aa: ASSLALSGEQF
v_gene: TRBV7-3; j_gene: TRBJ2-1; len: 14; CDR3aa: ASSLGPGTGHNEQF
v_gene: TRBV30; j_gene: TRBJ2-6; len: 11; CDR3aa: AWGSDLTNVLT
v_gene: TRBV9; j_gene: TRBJ2-1; len: 15; CDR3aa: ASSVGDGLAVYNEQF
v_gene: TRBV2; j_gene: TRBJ2-7; len: 10; CDR3aa: ASRGPGYEQY
v_gene: TRBV2; j_gene: TRBJ1-5; len: 12; CDR3aa: ASSPGDSNQPQH
v_gene: TRBV9; j_gene: TRBJ2-1; len: 11; CDR3aa: ASSVGGSNEQF
v_gene: TRBV4-1; j_gene: TRBJ2-3; len: 16; CDR3aa: ASSQDWSGISSTDTQY
v_gene: TRBV4-1; j_gene: TRBJ2-7; len: 12; CDR3aa: ASSQVTGSYEQY
v_gene: TRBV15; j_gene: TRBJ2-1; len: 12; CDR3aa: ATTSARTNNEQF
v_gene: TRBV11-2; j_gene: TRBJ2-1; len: 14; CDR3aa: ASSSSPHPGYNEQF
v_gene: TRBV28; j_gene: TRBJ2-3; len: 14; CDR3aa: ASSLSSGRNTDTQY
v_gene: TRBV27; j_gene: TRBJ2-1; len: 15; CDR3aa: ASSLFGGLAFYNEQF
v_gene: TRBV7-2; j_gene: TRBJ2-7; len: 12; CDR3aa: ASSPGWLSYEQY
v_gene: TRBV29-1; j_gene: TRBJ2-7; len: 11; CDR3aa: SVETTASYEQY
v_gene: TRBV11-2; j_gene: TRBJ2-7; len: 12; CDR3aa: ASSLVSNSYEQY
v_gene: TRBV27; j_gene: TRBJ2-4; len: 11; CDR3aa: AAGAGQWDIQY
v_gene: TRBV7-9; j_gene: TRBJ2-1; len: 14; CDR3aa: ASSHSFSANNNEQF
v_gene: TRBV9; j_gene: TRBJ1-1; len: 16; CDR3aa: ASSAGLTGTGRNTEAF
v_gene: TRBV11-2; j_gene: TRBJ1-5; len: 13; CDR3aa: ASSLTSGSNQPQH
v_gene: TRBV28; j_gene: TRBJ2-3; len: 12; CDR3aa: ASKRQTNTDTQY
v_gene: TRBV6-1; j_gene: TRBJ2-7; len: 13; CDR3aa: ASSELAGSIYEQY
v_gene: TRBV28; j_gene: TRBJ2-7; len: 13; CDR3aa: ASSPLSTGTYEQY
v_gene: TRBV2; j_gene: TRBJ2-7; len: 12; CDR3aa: ASNVRVHPYEQY
v_gene: TRBV11-2; j_gene: TRBJ2-7; len: 13; CDR3aa: ASSSGALSEYEQY
v_gene: TRBV5-4; j_gene: TRBJ2-2; len: 15; CDR3aa: ASINRAGKEGTGELF
v_gene: TRBV6-1; j_gene: TRBJ2-3; len: 12; CDR3aa: ASRPTGNTDTQY
v_gene: TRBV5-1; j_gene: TRBJ2-7; len: 11; CDR3aa: ASSLSYSYEQY
v_gene: TRBV27; j_gene: TRBJ2-7; len: 16; CDR3aa: ASSLLVQEGSGTYEQY
v_gene: TRBV9; j_gene: TRBJ2-3; len: 13; CDR3aa: ASSETGTLTDTQY
v_gene: TRBV4-3; j_gene: TRBJ2-7; len: 14; CDR3aa: ASSQDSGGFDHEQY
v_gene: TRBV6-1; j_gene: TRBJ2-7; len: 12; CDR3aa: ASSEITGGRKQY
v_gene: TRBV7-6; j_gene: TRBJ2-7; len: 19; CDR3aa: ASSLEVGPGGTSGTYYEQY
v_gene: TRBV5-1; j_gene: TRBJ2-1; len: 17; CDR3aa: ASSLSVGRWSTPEGEQF
v_gene: TRBV19; j_gene: TRBJ2-1; len: 13; CDR3aa: ASSIGGRVSDEQF
v_gene: TRBV27; j_gene: TRBJ2-7; len: 11; CDR3aa: ASSITGWYEQY
v_gene: TRBV13; j_gene: TRBJ1-1; len: 13; CDR3aa: ASSLDVSLNTEAF
v_gene: TRBV4-3; j_gene: TRBJ2-7; len: 11; CDR3aa: ASSQSRPVEQY
v_gene: TRBV14; j_gene: TRBJ2-1; len: 14; CDR3aa: ASSQDGGRAANEQF
v_gene: TRBV5-1; j_gene: TRBJ2-1; len: 15; CDR3aa: ASSVRERETLFNEQF
v_gene: TRBV25-1; j_gene: TRBJ2-7; len: 11; CDR3aa: ATGTMIAYEQY
v_gene: TRBV7-9; j_gene: TRBJ1-2; len: 16; CDR3aa: ASSFLRDRERGGYGYT